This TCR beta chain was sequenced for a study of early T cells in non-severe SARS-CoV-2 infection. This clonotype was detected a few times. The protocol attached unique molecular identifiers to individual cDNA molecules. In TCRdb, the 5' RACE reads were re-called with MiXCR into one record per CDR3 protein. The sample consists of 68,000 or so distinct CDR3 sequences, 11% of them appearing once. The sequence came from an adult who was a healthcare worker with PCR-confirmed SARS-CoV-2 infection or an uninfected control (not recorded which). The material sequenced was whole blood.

In DNA, the CDR3 is TGTGCCAGCAGCGCCATGAAAGGGGTATACAATGAGCAGTTCTTC. It is translated as CASSAMKGVYNEQFF. The V and J genes are TRBV11-2 and TRBJ2-1; D perhaps matches TRBD1 (5 bases). In germline, CDR1 is SGHAT, CDR2 FQNNGV. The CDR3 extends over 15 amino acids. Trimming removed 5 bases at V and 4 bases at J, with 15 bases between.